A selection of T cell receptor beta chains follows, all from one sample in a study of beta chain features in type 1 diabetes. This table comes from immunoSEQ multiplex PCR, and its TCRdb copy is limited to in-frame clones, with some not included. The sample has 250,000 to 300,000 clones; around 7.3% are singletons. Sequencing was done on a sample of central memory CD4+ T cells from blood. These receptor sequences come from a woman aged 18-29 years in good health. Each CDR3 is given with its conserved first and last residue. The D gene is left open where the match is weak. Clone sizes are given selectively: once, few, many, or a class where the clone is expanded.

>TRBJ1-1|.|TRBD1|TRBV19
CASSQTGRTEAFF
TGTGCCAGTAGCCAGACAGGGAGGACTGAAGCTTTCTTT
>TRBJ1-6|.|.|TRBV2
CASSELRGGGSPLHF
TGTGCCAGCAGTGAGCTACGTGGGGGAGGTTCACCCCTCCACTTT
>TRBJ2-1|.|TRBD1|TRBV11-2
CASSLNLGTAANEQFF
TGTGCCAGCAGCTTAAATCTGGGGACAGCCGCCAATGAGCAGTTCTTC
>TRBJ2-1|.|.|TRBV19
CASSRRYNEQFF
TGTGCCAGTAGTCGTCGGTACAATGAGCAGTTCTTC
>TRBJ2-2|.|.|TRBV9
CASSVVGGTPNTGELFF
TGTGCCAGCAGCGTAGTAGGTGGGACACCGAACACCGGGGAGCTGTTTTTT
>TRBJ2-7|few|TRBD1|TRBV7-9
CASSGTGGSSYEQYF
TGTGCCAGCAGCGGGACAGGAGGGAGCTCCTACGAGCAGTACTTC
>TRBJ2-3|.|.|TRBV27
CASSRLTGTDTQYF
TGTGCCAGCAGCCGCCTCACAGGGACAGATACGCAGTATTTT
>TRBJ2-7|few|TRBD2|TRBV10-3
CAISEAGAHEQYF
TGTGCCATCAGTGAGGCGGGAGCTCACGAGCAGTACTTC
>TRBJ1-4|many|.|TRBV5-4
CASSLSGGGKKLFF
TGTGCCAGCAGCTTGTCCGGGGGTGGCAAAAAACTGTTTTTT
>TRBJ2-5|many|.|TRBV7-9
CASSLKQQGKETQYF
TGTGCCAGCAGCTTAAAACAACAGGGAAAAGAGACCCAGTACTTC
>TRBJ1-4|few|.|TRBV6-1
CASSILEARNEKLFF
TGTGCCAGCAGTATACTTGAGGCGAGGAATGAAAAACTGTTTTTT
>TRBJ2-3|few|.|TRBV7-6
CASSRNWGRTDTQYF
TGTGCCAGCAGCCGTAATTGGGGACGCACAGATACGCAGTATTTT
>TRBJ2-3|.|TRBD2|TRBV14
CASSRRRGEGDTQYF
TGTGCCAGCAGCCGAAGGCGAGGGGAGGGAGATACGCAGTATTTT
>TRBJ2-3|.|TRBD1|TRBV5-4
CASSWGQAYTDTQYF
TGTGCCAGCAGCTGGGGACAGGCATACACAGATACGCAGTATTTT
>TRBJ1-5|.|TRBD1|TRBV18
CASSQGANQPQHF
TGTGCCAGCTCACAGGGGGCTAACCAGCCCCAGCATTTT
>TRBJ1-5|many|TRBD1|TRBV12-5
CASGFGQGARSNQPQHF
TGTGCTAGTGGTTTCGGGCAGGGGGCGAGAAGCAATCAGCCCCAGCATTTT
>TRBJ1-6|few|.|TRBV4-3
CASSQSQRGGRIHF
TGCGCCAGCAGCCAAAGTCAACGAGGGGGAAGAATCCACTTT
>TRBJ2-2|few|.|TRBV4-2
CASSQEGGPNTGELFF
TGTGCCAGCAGCCAAGAAGGGGGACCGAACACCGGGGAGCTGTTTTTT
>TRBJ1-1|few|.|TRBV10-3
CAISESFTEGDTEAFF
TGTGCCATCAGTGAGTCGTTTACAGAAGGGGACACTGAAGCTTTCTTT
>TRBJ2-1|many|.|TRBV18
CASSPPSLDGNEQFF
TGTGCCAGCTCACCACCGTCTTTGGACGGCAATGAGCAGTTCTTC
>TRBJ2-7|.|TRBD1|TRBV4-2
CASSQRRDREDEQYF
TGTGCCAGCAGCCAACGCCGGGACAGGGAGGACGAGCAGTACTTC
>TRBJ2-3|.|.|TRBV5-1
CASSFGSETDTQYF
TGCGCCAGCAGCTTCGGGAGTGAGACAGATACGCAGTATTTT
>TRBJ2-2|few|.|TRBV7-6
CASSPRTGGELFF
TGTGCCAGCAGCCCTCGGACCGGCGGGGAGCTGTTTTTT
>TRBJ2-1|few|.|TRBV4-2
CASRPTGKGSYNEQFF
TGTGCCAGCAGACCAACTGGAAAAGGCTCCTACAATGAGCAGTTCTTC
>TRBJ1-6|.|TRBD1|TRBV28
CASRGDRQGLTTLHF
TGTGCCAGCAGGGGGGATAGACAGGGACTCACCACCCTCCACTTT
>TRBJ1-4|.|.|TRBV6-5
CASRGWSASEKLFF
TGTGCCAGCCGAGGATGGTCGGCGAGTGAAAAACTGTTTTTT
>TRBJ2-3|.|.|TRBV10-3
CAISEGRFTDTQYF
TGTGCCATCAGTGAAGGGCGGTTCACAGATACGCAGTATTTT
>TRBJ1-1|few|.|TRBV27
CASRGDNSGLQSRRTEAFF
TGTGCCAGCCGTGGGGACAACTCAGGATTACAGAGTCGACGCACTGAAGCTTTCTTT
>TRBJ2-7|.|.|TRBV19
CASSIGGGIAYEQYF
TGTGCCAGTAGTATCGGAGGGGGAATCGCCTACGAGCAGTACTTC
>TRBJ1-2|.|TRBD1|TRBV7-8
CASSSGQPNYGYTF
TGTGCCAGCAGCTCGGGACAGCCCAACTATGGCTACACCTTC
>TRBJ2-1|.|.|TRBV6-1
CASSSRWISNEQFF
TGTGCCAGCAGTTCCCGGTGGATCTCCAATGAGCAGTTCTTC
>TRBJ1-5|few|.|TRBV15
CATSRDPGRNQPQHF
TGTGCCACCAGCAGAGATCCGGGCAGAAATCAGCCCCAGCATTTT
>TRBJ2-6|.|.|TRBV7-3
CASSLIPLSGANVLTF
TGTGCCAGCAGCTTAATTCCCTTATCTGGGGCCAACGTCCTGACTTTC
>TRBJ2-5|.|.|TRBV28
CASSFGGTEETQYF
TGTGCCAGCAGCTTCGGTGGAACCGAAGAGACCCAGTACTTC
>TRBJ2-1|few|.|TRBV7-9
CASSSVGVSYNEQFF
TGTGCCAGCAGCTCGGTAGGGGTCTCCTACAATGAGCAGTTCTTC
>TRBJ2-1|few|TRBD2|TRBV18
CASSSSPSGGDQTYNEQFF
TGTGCCAGCTCCTCATCTCCTAGCGGGGGAGACCAAACCTACAATGAGCAGTTCTTC
>TRBJ2-1|.|TRBD2|TRBV11-3
CASSTRLAGGPSEQFF
TGTGCCAGCAGCACCCGACTAGCGGGAGGGCCTAGTGAGCAGTTCTTC
>TRBJ1-6|few|.|TRBV4-2
CASSQEGDRMNSPLHF
TGTGCCAGCAGCCAAGAAGGTGACAGGATGAATTCACCCCTCCACTTT
>TRBJ1-5|.|.|TRBV6-5
CASSYKGNSNQPQHF
TGTGCCAGCAGTTATAAGGGGAATAGCAATCAGCCCCAGCATTTT
>TRBJ2-7|.|TRBD1|TRBV30
CAWSLQGAGEQYF
TGTGCCTGGAGCCTTCAGGGGGCGGGGGAGCAGTACTTC
>TRBJ1-4|few|TRBD1|TRBV14
CASSGGTGHGEKLFF
TGTGCCAGCAGCGGGGGGACAGGGCACGGCGAAAAACTGTTTTTT
>TRBJ2-7|.|.|TRBV29-1
CSVSEVELETYEQYF
TGCAGCGTTTCTGAAGTGGAGCTGGAAACCTACGAGCAGTACTTC
>TRBJ2-1|.|TRBD2|TRBV19
CASSIAWTSGYNEQFF
TGTGCCAGTAGTATAGCATGGACTAGCGGGTACAATGAGCAGTTCTTC
>TRBJ2-3|few|.|TRBV7-2
CASSLGADTQYF
TGTGCCAGCAGCTTAGGTGCAGATACGCAGTATTTT
>TRBJ1-2|few|TRBD1|TRBV2
CASGQGGPYTF
TGTGCCAGTGGACAGGGGGGGCCCTACACCTTC
>TRBJ2-4|.|TRBD2|TRBV7-9
CASSLGLAGLAKNIQYF
TGTGCCAGCAGCTTAGGACTAGCGGGGCTAGCCAAAAACATTCAGTACTTC
>TRBJ1-2|.|.|TRBV28
CASQSGGYGYTF
TGTGCCAGCCAATCCGGAGGCTATGGCTACACCTTC
>TRBJ1-4|.|.|TRBV18
CASSPRHGGDEKLFF
TGTGCCAGCTCACCACGGCATGGGGGGGATGAAAAACTGTTTTTT